A single sample is the source of the 24 T cell receptor beta chains below, sequenced in a study of shared T cell receptors in the human thymus. The data were produced by immunoSEQ multiplex PCR, yet TCRdb's version contains in-frame clones alone and is incomplete. The sample carries approximately 660,000 clones, approximately 87% recorded once. The sample was also reused in another study, on human thymus T cells.

The sequenced material came from thymocytes. The receptor source for this set is a boy in the first two years of life with a congenital heart defect.

The CDR3: CAWTRGPGGYLGGGYTF. CDR3 in DNA: TGTGCCTGGACTCGTGGGCCAGGGGGCTACCTCGGAGGTGGCTACACCTTC. The rearrangement links TRBV30 to TRBJ1-2; 8 bases are a match to TRBD1. Germline lookup yields CDR1 GTSNPN and CDR2 SVGIG (reference sequence). Losses at the gene ends were 4 bases for V and 7 bases for J; bases not matched to a gene: 20. The CDR3 contains 17 residues.

This clone came up a few times. This chain connects TRBV5-6 to TRBJ2-7, with TRBD1 as a possible D gene (5 bases). Germline-derived CDR1 and CDR2 are SGHDT and YYEEEE. Trimming left V 2 bases short and J 3 bases short, with 6 bases between. The CDR3 covers 12 residues. DNA of the CDR3: TGTGCCAGCAGCTTCAGGGTCTACGAGCAGTACTTC. Protein product: CASSFRVYEQYF.

The V gene is TRBV7-2, the J gene TRBJ2-1; a possible D gene is TRBD1 (6 bases). V shed 5 bases and J shed 2 bases, with 16 bases lying between them. Germline CDR1 and CDR2: SGHTA and FQGNSA. The CDR3 length is 16 residues. CDR3 DNA: TGTGCCAGCAGCCCGGGGTGGGGGCACCCCTACAATGAGCAGTTCTTC. It translates to CASSPGWGHPYNEQFF.

This clone has just a few counts. The chain links TRBV7-6 to TRBJ2-2, with TRBD2 matching 13 bases. This CDR3 has 21 residues. The trim removed 1 base at V and 2 bases at J, leaving 13 bases unmatched. The V gene's germline CDR1 is SGHVS and CDR2 FNYEAQ. CDR3 sequence reads: CASSLVGLILAGGFNTGELFF. The DNA of the CDR3 is TGTGCCAGCAGCTTAGTGGGCTTGATACTAGCGGGAGGGTTTAACACCGGGGAGCTGTTTTTT.

This sequence joins TRBV2 and TRBJ2-7; 9 bases fit TRBD2. J gave up 0 bases and V 2 bases, and 17 bases lay outside the gene matches. The CDR3 extends over 20 amino acids. Germline values: CDR1 SNHLY, CDR2 FYNNEI. The CDR3 here is CASSELGRTSSGISSYEQYF. The DNA for the CDR3 is TGTGCCAGCAGTGAACTCGGCAGGACCTCTAGCGGGATTAGCTCCTACGAGCAGTACTTC.

The chain links TRBV7-2 to TRBJ1-4; D not certain. The ends were cut back, 4 bases at V and 0 bases at J, with 12 bases in the middle. The germline V gene has CDR1 SGHTA and CDR2 FQGNSA. The CDR3 is made up of 16 amino acids. The CDR3 loop reads CASSSRSGPTNEKLFF. Written as DNA, the CDR3 is TGTGCCAGCAGCTCCAGGTCAGGTCCAACTAATGAAAAACTGTTTTTT.

This clone was recorded once. The chain links TRBV4-3 to TRBJ2-7; TRBD2 matches at 10 bases. Germline V gene lookup returns CDR1 LGHNA and CDR2 YSLEER. There are 18 residues in the CDR3. Losses at the gene ends were 5 bases for V and 4 bases for J; bases not matched to a gene: 17. CDR3 nucleotide sequence: TGCGCCAGCAGCGGGGGGTCTCTAGCGGGAGAGGCTCCTTACGAGCAGTACTTC. It specifies CASSGGSLAGEAPYEQYF.

The chain recombines TRBV5-4 with TRBJ2-1, with TRBD1 matching 7 bases. The V gene's germline CDR1 is SGHNT and CDR2 YYREEE (reference sequence). The CDR3 extends over 14 amino acids. J gave up 9 bases and V 3 bases, and 9 bases lay outside the gene matches. Here the CDR3 reads CASSYWTGWTEQFF. The DNA for the CDR3 is TGTGCCAGCAGCTACTGGACAGGCTGGACTGAGCAGTTCTTC.

The rearrangement uses TRBV9 and TRBJ2-7, with 9 bases that match TRBD1. This CDR3 has 14 residues. With 4 bases clipped from V and 5 bases from J, the junction kept 7 bases outside the gene matches. Germline values: CDR1 SGDLS, CDR2 YYNGEE. CDR3 nucleotides: TGTGCCAGCAGCTACCGGGACAGGGTACACGAGCAGTACTTC. The encoded protein is CASSYRDRVHEQYF.

This clone showed up just once. The chain has TRBV4-2 and TRBJ2-2, with TRBD2 matching 11 bases. V lost 4 bases, J lost 3 bases, and 10 bases stayed unmatched. CDR1 is LGHNA, CDR2 YNFKEQ, per germline. The CDR3 extends over 18 amino acids. CDR3 sequence reads: CASSPRRTSGSYTGELFF. Here the CDR3 DNA reads TGTGCCAGCAGCCCCAGACGCACTAGCGGGAGTTACACCGGGGAGCTGTTTTTT.

The rearrangement uses TRBV21-1 and TRBJ2-5; the table's D call of TRBD2 was not tested on the DNA. TRBV21-1 is designated a pseudogene. CDR3 length: 14 amino acids. The CDR3 sequence: CASSKEPEEETQYF. CDR3 DNA sequence: TGTGCCAGCAGCAAAGAACCAGAGGAAGAGACCCAGTACTTC.

V and J are TRBV29-1 and TRBJ1-5; maybe TRBD1 (6 bases). There are 12 residues in the CDR3. With 4 bases removed from V and 5 bases from J, the gap between germline ends came to 9 bases. CDR1 is SQVTM, CDR2 ANQGSEA, per germline. The CDR3 region is CSVGGRHQPQHF. In nucleotides, the CDR3 is TGCAGCGTTGGGGGGCGTCATCAGCCCCAGCATTTT.

This rearrangement joins TRBV28 to TRBJ2-7; 8 bases fit TRBD1. V lost 7 bases, J lost 0 bases, and 17 bases stayed unmatched. The CDR3 length is 18 residues. CDR1 and CDR2 (germline): MDHEN, SYDVKM. CDR3 in amino acids: CASIISQGASRRSYEQYF. CDR3 bases: TGTGCCAGCATCATATCCCAGGGGGCGTCTCGACGCTCCTACGAGCAGTACTTC.

The chain uses TRBV9 and TRBJ1-4; unclear D gene. V gave up 0 bases and J gave up 6 bases, with 6 bases separating them. The CDR3 extends over 13 amino acids. Germline V CDR1 and CDR2: SGDLS, YYNGEE. Written as DNA, the CDR3 is TGTGCCAGCAGCGTAGCCGGGGATGAAAAACTGTTTTTT. Protein sequence: CASSVAGDEKLFF.

The chain employs TRBV5-4 and TRBJ2-7; the match to TRBD2 covers 12 bases. The CDR3 length is 16 residues. The V segment lost 0 bases and the J segment 9 bases; nucleotides outside the gene matches: 10. Germline V lookup: CDR1 SGHNT, CDR2 YYREEE (reference sequence). Written as DNA, the CDR3 is TGTGCCAGCAGCTTGGCCCCTAGCGGGAGGGCCAGTGTGCAGTACTTC. It is translated as CASSLAPSGRASVQYF.

The CDR3 DNA follows: TGTGCCAGCAGTTGGGGACTAGCGGGAGGGGGTGAGGAGCTGTTTTTT. Its translation: CASSWGLAGGGEELFF. The chain employs TRBV28 and TRBJ2-2; 16 bases are a match to TRBD2. Germline CDR1 is MDHEN and CDR2 is SYDVKM. The CDR3 spans 16 residues. V was pared by 4 bases and J by 10 bases, with 6 bases of the junction left unmatched.

This clone has a single count. V and J are TRBV30 and TRBJ1-1; D is perhaps TRBD1 (5 bases). The germline V gene has CDR1 GTSNPN and CDR2 SVGIG (reference sequence). Trimming shortened V by 3 bases and J by 8 bases, and 19 bases separated the two germline ends. This CDR3 region has 14 residues. CDR3 nucleotide sequence: TGTGCCTGGAGGCAAGCCGGGGGAGCCCGAGAAGCTTTCTTT. Translated, it gives CAWRQAGGAREAFF.

In its sample, this clone was seen once. The J gene is TRBJ2-7, the V gene TRBV4-3, with TRBD1 matching 7 bases. V shed 3 bases, J shed 0 bases, and the junction held 5 bases outside the gene matches. The CDR3 consists of 15 residues. Per germline, CDR1 LGHNA and CDR2 YSLEER. CDR3 sequence: CASSQESGGSYEQYF. The DNA of the CDR3 is TGCGCCAGCAGCCAGGAATCAGGGGGCTCCTACGAGCAGTACTTC.

The V call is TRBV5-4, the J call TRBJ2-5; 11 nucleotides agree with TRBD2. Germline lookup yields CDR1 SGHNT and CDR2 YYREEE (reference sequence). CDR3 length: 14 residues. Trimming at V came to 5 bases and at J to 5 bases, leaving 5 bases not matched to a gene. CDR3 residues: CASSGTSGGETQYF. For the CDR3, the DNA is TGTGCCAGCAGTGGGACTAGCGGAGGGGAGACCCAGTACTTC.

About this clone: Other DNA sequences in this sample translate to the same CDR3. The chain joins TRBV7-6 to TRBJ1-5, with a weak D call TRBD1 (5 bases). The germline V and J ends were trimmed by 3 bases and 6 bases, with 9 bases remaining between them. Germline V gives CDR1 SGHVS, CDR2 FNYEAQ. CDR3 length equals 13 residues. This CDR3 is CASSLGGGQPQHF. CDR3 nucleotides: TGTGCCAGCAGCTTGGGGGGGGGTCAGCCCCAGCATTTT.

The chain links TRBV19 to TRBJ1-5; D gene uncertain. Germline CDR1 and CDR2: LNHDA and SQIVND (reference sequence). V was clipped by 3 bases and J by 3 bases, with 9 bases between them. The CDR3 totals 14 residues. CDR3 residues: CASSIFQDNQPQHF. The CDR3 nucleotides read TGTGCCAGTAGTATTTTCCAGGACAATCAGCCCCAGCATTTT. Full variable domain (missing parts from reference TRBV19 and TRBJ1-5): DGGITQSPKYLFRKEGQNVTLSCEQNLNHDAMYWYRQDPGQGLRLIYYSQIVNDFQKGDIAEGYSVSREKKESFPLTVTSAQKNPTAFYLCASSIFQDNQPQHFGDGTRLSIL.

This clone has only a few counts. This chain links TRBV11-2 with TRBJ2-7; 7 bases map to TRBD2. This CDR3 contains 18 residues. Trimming cost V 0 bases and J 1 base; bases outside gene matches: 12. Germline loops: CDR1 SGHAT, CDR2 FQNNGV. CDR3 sequence reads: CASSLDPRRSGKSYEQYF. Here the CDR3 DNA reads TGTGCCAGCAGCTTAGACCCCCGTCGAAGCGGGAAGTCCTACGAGCAGTACTTC.

The chain carries TRBV27 and TRBJ2-2; 10 nucleotides line up with TRBD2. Trimming at V came to 6 bases and at J to 5 bases, leaving 12 bases not matched to a gene. The CDR3 length is 17 residues. The germline V gene has CDR1 MNHEY and CDR2 SMNVEV (reference sequence). CDR3 DNA sequence: TGTGCCAGCAGCCCAATGGGCCTAGCGGGAGTAACCGGGGAGCTGTTTTTT. Protein product: CASSPMGLAGVTGELFF.

The rearrangement joins TRBV4-3 to TRBJ2-7; 9 nucleotides align to TRBD2. V was pared by 0 bases and J by 6 bases, with 15 bases of the junction left unmatched. Germline V gene sequence: CDR1 LGHNA, CDR2 YSLEER. CDR3 length: 18 amino acids. The CDR3 spells CASSQDGKSGRPRGEQYF. CDR3 coding DNA: TGCGCCAGCAGCCAAGATGGAAAGAGCGGGAGGCCTAGGGGCGAGCAGTACTTC.